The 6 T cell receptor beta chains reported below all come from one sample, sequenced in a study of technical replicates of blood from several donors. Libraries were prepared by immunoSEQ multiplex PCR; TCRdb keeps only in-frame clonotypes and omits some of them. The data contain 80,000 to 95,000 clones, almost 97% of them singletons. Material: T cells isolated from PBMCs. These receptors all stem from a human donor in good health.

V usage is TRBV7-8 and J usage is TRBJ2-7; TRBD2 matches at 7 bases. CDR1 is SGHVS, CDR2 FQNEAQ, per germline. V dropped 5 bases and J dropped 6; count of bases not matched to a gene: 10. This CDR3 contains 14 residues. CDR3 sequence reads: CASSQLTSFREQYF. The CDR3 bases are TGTGCCAGCAGCCAACTGACTAGCTTTCGCGAGCAGTACTTC. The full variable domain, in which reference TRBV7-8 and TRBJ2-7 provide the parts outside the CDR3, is GAGVSQSPRYKVAKRGQDVALRCDPISGHVSLFWYQQALGQGPEFLTYFQNEAQLDKSGLPSDRFFAERPEGSVSTLKIQRTQQEDSAVYLCASSQLTSFREQYFGPGTRLTVT.

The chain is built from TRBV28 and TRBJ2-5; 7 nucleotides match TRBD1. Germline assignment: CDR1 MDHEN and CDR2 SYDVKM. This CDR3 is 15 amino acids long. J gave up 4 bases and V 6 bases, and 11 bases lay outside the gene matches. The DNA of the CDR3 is TGTGCCAGCAGCCGCTGGGGACAGCTCCTAGAGACCCAGTACTTC. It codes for CASSRWGQLLETQYF. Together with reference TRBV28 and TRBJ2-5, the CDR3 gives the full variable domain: DVKVTQSSRYLVKRTGEKVFLECVQDMDHENMFWYRQDPGLGLRLIYFSYDVKMKEKGDIPEGYSVSREKKERFSLILESASTNQTSMYLCASSRWGQLLETQYFGPGTRLLVL.

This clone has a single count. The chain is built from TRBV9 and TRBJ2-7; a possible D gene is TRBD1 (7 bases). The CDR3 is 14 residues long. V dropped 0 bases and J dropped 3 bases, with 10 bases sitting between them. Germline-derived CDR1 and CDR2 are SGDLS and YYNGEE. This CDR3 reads CASSVGQGGYEQYF. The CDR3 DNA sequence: TGTGCCAGCAGCGTAGGGCAGGGGGGCTACGAGCAGTACTTC.

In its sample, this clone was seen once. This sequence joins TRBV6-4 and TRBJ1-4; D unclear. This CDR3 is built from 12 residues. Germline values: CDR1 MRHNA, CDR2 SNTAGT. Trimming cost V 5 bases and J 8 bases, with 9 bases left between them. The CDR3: CASSPPQEKLFF. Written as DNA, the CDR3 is TGTGCCAGCAGTCCCCCCCAGGAAAAACTGTTTTTT.

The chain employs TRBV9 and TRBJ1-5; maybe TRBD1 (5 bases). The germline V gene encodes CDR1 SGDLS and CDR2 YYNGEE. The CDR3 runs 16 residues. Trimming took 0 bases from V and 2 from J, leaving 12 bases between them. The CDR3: CASSVGGGVGNQPQHF. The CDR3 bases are TGTGCCAGCAGCGTAGGGGGAGGGGTGGGCAATCAGCCCCAGCATTTT. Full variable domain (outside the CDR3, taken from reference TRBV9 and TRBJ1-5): DSGVTQTPKHLITATGQRVTLRCSPRSGDLSVYWYQQSLDQGLQFLIQYYNGEERAKGNILERFSAQQFPDLHSELNLSSLELGDSALYFCASSVGGGVGNQPQHFGDGTRLSIL.

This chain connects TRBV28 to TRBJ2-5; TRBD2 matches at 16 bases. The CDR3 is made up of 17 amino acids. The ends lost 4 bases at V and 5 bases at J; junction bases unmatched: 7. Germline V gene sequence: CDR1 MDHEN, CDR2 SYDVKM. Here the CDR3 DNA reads TGTGCCAGCAGTTGGGGACTAGCGGGAGGGGGGGAGGAGACCCAGTACTTC. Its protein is CASSWGLAGGGEETQYF.